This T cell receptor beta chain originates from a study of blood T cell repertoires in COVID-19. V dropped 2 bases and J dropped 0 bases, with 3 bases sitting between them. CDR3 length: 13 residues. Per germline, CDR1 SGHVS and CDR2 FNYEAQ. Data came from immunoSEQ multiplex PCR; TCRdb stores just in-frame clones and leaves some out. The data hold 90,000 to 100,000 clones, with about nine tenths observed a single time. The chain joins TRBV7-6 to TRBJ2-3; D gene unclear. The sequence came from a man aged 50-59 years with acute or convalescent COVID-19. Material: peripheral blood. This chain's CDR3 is CASSLLSTDTQYF. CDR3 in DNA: TGTGCCAGCAGCTTACTAAGCACAGATACGCAGTATTTT.